This TCR beta chain emerged from a study of T cells after posttransplantation cyclophosphamide. Study-level points and caveats: Later blood repertoires were often dominated by clones from the donor CD8+ memory compartment. Recipient CMV seropositivity and CMV reactivation strongly tracked TRB clonality. Tissue-infiltrating T cells from skin or gut overlapped little with blood T cells.

Comment on this clone: Its antigen is as yet unknown.

TCRdb's copy holds only in-frame clones and misses some; the assay was immunoSEQ multiplex PCR. The data show roughly 49,000 clones, around 84% seen once. What was sequenced was PBMCs. The clonotype comes from a man between 25 and 39 years old with a blood cancer, CMV-positive, and with a related stem cell donor.

In nucleotides, the CDR3 is TGTGCCAGTAGTATGGGGGGGGGCTTTGAAGCTTTCTTT. Its protein is CASSMGGGFEAFF. The chain recombines TRBV19 with TRBJ1-1, with D perhaps matching TRBD1 (6 bases). Trimming stripped 3 bases from V and 7 bases from J, with 12 bases between. Germline V gene lookup returns CDR1 LNHDA and CDR2 SQIVND (reference sequence). This CDR3 has 13 residues.